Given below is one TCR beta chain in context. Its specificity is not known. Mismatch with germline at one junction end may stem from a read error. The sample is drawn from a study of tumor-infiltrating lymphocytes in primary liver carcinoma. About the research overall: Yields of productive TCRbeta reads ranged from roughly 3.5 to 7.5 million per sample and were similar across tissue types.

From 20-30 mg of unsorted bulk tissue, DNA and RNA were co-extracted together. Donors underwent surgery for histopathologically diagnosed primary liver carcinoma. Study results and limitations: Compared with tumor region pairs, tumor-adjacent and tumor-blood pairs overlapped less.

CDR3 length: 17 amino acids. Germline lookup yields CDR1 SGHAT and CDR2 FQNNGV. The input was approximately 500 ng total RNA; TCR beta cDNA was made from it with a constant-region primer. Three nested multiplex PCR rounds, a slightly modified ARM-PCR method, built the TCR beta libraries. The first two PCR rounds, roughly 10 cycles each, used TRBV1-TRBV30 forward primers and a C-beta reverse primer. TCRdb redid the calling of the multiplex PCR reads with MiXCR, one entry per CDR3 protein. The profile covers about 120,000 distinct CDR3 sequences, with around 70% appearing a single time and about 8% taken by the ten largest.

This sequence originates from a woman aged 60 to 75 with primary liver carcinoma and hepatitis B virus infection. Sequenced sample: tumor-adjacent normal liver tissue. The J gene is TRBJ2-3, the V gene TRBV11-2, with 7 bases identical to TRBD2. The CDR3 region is CASTLADRSFSGVTQYF. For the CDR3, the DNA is TGTGCCAGCACCTTAGCAGATCGCTCGTTCAGCGGGGTTACGCAGTACTTT.